The 5 T cell receptor beta chains reported below all come from one sample, sequenced in a study of blood T cell repertoires in COVID-19. This table comes from immunoSEQ multiplex PCR, and its TCRdb copy is limited to in-frame clones, with some not included. The sample shows some 210,000 clones, about 85% of them seen only once. Input material: peripheral blood. The source of these receptors is a human donor in a cohort sampled during active COVID-19.

This clone has only one observation. This sequence joins TRBV3-1 (or the pseudogene TRBV3-2) and TRBJ1-6; maybe TRBD1 (6 bases). The V gene lost 4 bases and the J gene lost 8 bases, with 12 bases spanning the gap. This CDR3 spans 14 amino acids. Germline V gene lookup returns CDR1 LGHDT and CDR2 YNNKEL (reference sequence). The CDR3 region has the DNA TGTGCCAGCAGCCTACAGGGTTCTGATTCACCCCTCCACTTT. Its protein is CASSLQGSDSPLHF.

The count of this clone is one. The CDR3 DNA follows: TGTGCCAGCATGAGGGTCGGCAATCAGCCCCAGCATTTT. It yields the protein CASMRVGNQPQHF. The genes are TRBV28 and TRBJ1-5; D gene ambiguous. CDR1 and CDR2 from the germline V gene are MDHEN and SYDVKM. V lost 7 bases, J lost 2 bases, and 9 bases lay in between. This CDR3 has 13 residues. Combining the CDR3 with reference TRBV28 and TRBJ1-5 gives the whole variable domain DVKVTQSSRYLVKRTGEKVFLECVQDMDHENMFWYRQDPGLGLRLIYFSYDVKMKEKGDIPEGYSVSREKKERFSLILESASTNQTSMYLCASMRVGNQPQHFGDGTRLSIL.

The chain uses TRBV5-1 and TRBJ2-1; TRBD2 matches 7 bases. With V trimmed by 7 bases and J by 3 bases, 7 bases remained unmatched. Germline V gene lookup returns CDR1 SGHRS and CDR2 YFSETQ. The CDR3 runs to 14 residues. This chain's CDR3 is CASADRDYYNEQFF. In DNA, the CDR3 is TGCGCCAGCGCAGACCGGGACTACTACAATGAGCAGTTCTTC.

This rearrangement joins TRBV29-1 to TRBJ2-2; D may be TRBD1 (5 bases). Germline assignment: CDR1 SQVTM and CDR2 ANQGSEA. The length of the CDR3 is 15 residues. Trimming left V 4 bases short and J 0 bases short, with 12 bases between. The CDR3 sequence: CSVVIQGSNTGELFF. For the CDR3, the DNA is TGCAGCGTTGTAATCCAGGGATCGAACACCGGGGAGCTGTTTTTT.

The V call is TRBV19, the J call TRBJ2-5, with 11 bases lining up with TRBD2. The CDR3 consists of 14 residues. CDR1 and CDR2 from the germline V gene are LNHDA and SQIVND (reference sequence). J gave up 5 bases and V 4 bases, and 3 bases lay outside the gene matches. The CDR3 is CASSRLAGGETQYF. The CDR3 nucleotides are TGTGCCAGTAGTAGATTAGCGGGGGGGGAGACCCAGTACTTC.